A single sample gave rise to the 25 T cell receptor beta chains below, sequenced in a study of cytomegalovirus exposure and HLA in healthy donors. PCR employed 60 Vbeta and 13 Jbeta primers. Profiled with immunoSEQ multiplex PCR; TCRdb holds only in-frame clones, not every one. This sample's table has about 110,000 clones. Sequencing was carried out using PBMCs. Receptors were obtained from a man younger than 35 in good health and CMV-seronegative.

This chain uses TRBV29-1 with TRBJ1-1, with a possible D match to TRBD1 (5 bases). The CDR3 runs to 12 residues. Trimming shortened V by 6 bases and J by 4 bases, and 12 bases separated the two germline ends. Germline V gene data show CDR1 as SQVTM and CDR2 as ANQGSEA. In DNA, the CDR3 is TGCAGCGTAGCCCGGGGGGGCACTGAAGCTTTCTTT. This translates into CSVARGGTEAFF.

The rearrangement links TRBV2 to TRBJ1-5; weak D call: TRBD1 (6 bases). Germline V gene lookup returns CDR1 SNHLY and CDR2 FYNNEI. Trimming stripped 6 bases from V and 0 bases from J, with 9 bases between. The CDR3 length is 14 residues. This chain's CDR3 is CASRTGYSNQPQHF. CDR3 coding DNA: TGTGCCAGCAGGACAGGTTATAGCAATCAGCCCCAGCATTTT.

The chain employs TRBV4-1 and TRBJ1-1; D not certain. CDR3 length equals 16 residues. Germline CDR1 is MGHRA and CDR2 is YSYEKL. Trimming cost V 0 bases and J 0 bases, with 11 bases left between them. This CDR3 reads CASSQERSVLNTEAFF. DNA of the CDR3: TGCGCCAGCAGCCAAGAGAGGTCTGTCCTGAACACTGAAGCTTTCTTT.

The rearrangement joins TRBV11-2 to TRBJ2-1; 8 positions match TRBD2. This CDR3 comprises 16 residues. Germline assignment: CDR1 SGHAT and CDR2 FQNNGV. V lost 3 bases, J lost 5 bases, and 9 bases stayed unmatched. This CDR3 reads CASSFIWGTRDNEQFF. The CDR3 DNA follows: TGTGCCAGCAGCTTTATATGGGGGACTAGGGACAATGAGCAGTTCTTC.

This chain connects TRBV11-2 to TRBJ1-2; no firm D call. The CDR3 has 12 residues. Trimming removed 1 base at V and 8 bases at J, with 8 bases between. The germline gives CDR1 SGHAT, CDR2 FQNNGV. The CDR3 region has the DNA TGTGCCAGCAGCTTAGGAGGGAAAGGCTACACCTTC. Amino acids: CASSLGGKGYTF.

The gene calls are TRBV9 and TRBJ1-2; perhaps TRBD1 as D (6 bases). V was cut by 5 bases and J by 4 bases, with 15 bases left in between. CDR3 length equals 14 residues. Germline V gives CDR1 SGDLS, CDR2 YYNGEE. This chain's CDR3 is CASRAYRALYGYTF. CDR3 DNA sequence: TGTGCCAGCAGAGCCTACAGGGCCCTCTATGGCTACACCTTC.

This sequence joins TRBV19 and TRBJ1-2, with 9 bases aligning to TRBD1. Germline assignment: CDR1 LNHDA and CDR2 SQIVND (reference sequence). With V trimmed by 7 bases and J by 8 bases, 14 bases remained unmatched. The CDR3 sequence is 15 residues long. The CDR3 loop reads CASMPGTGSSRGYTF. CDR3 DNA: TGTGCCAGTATGCCCGGGACAGGGTCTTCGAGGGGCTACACCTTC. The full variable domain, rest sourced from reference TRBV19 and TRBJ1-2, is DGGITQSPKYLFRKEGQNVTLSCEQNLNHDAMYWYRQDPGQGLRLIYYSQIVNDFQKGDIAEGYSVSREKKESFPLTVTSAQKNPTAFYLCASMPGTGSSRGYTFGSGTRLTVV.

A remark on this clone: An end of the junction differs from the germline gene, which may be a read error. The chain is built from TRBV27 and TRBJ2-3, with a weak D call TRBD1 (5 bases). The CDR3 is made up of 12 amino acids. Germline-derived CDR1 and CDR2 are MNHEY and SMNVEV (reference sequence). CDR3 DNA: TGTGCCAGCGGATTTCAGACAGATACGCGGTATTTT. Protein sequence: CASGFQTDTRYF.

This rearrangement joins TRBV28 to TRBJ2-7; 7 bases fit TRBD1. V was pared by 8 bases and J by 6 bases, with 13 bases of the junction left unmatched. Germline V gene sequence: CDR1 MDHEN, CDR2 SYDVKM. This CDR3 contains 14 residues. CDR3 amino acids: CASGGRQGWREQYF. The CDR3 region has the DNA TGTGCCAGCGGCGGGCGACAGGGATGGCGCGAGCAGTACTTC.

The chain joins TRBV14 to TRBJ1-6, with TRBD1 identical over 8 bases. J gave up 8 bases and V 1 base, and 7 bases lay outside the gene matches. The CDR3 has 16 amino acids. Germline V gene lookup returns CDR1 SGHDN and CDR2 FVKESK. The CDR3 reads CASSQGKGQAYSPLHF. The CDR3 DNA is TGTGCCAGCAGCCAAGGGAAGGGACAGGCTTATTCACCCCTCCACTTT.

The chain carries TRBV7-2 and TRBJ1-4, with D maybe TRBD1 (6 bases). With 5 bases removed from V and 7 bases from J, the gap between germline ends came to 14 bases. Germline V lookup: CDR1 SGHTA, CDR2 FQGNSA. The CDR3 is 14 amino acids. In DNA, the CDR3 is TGTGCCAGCAGCCACCAGGGGACGAGTGAAAAACTGTTTTTT. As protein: CASSHQGTSEKLFF.

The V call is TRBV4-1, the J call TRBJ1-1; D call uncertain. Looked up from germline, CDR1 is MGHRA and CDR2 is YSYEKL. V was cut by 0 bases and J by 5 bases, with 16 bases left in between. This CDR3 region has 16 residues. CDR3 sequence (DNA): TGCGCCAGCAGCCAAGAAGGAAGCCGGAGAGATACTGAAGCTTTCTTT. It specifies CASSQEGSRRDTEAFF.

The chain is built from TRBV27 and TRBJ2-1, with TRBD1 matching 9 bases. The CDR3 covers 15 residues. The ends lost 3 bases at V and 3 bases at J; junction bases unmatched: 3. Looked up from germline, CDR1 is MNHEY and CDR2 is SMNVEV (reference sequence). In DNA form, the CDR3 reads TGTGCCAGCAGTTTGAGGGACAGGGTCTACAATGAGCAGTTCTTC. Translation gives CASSLRDRVYNEQFF.

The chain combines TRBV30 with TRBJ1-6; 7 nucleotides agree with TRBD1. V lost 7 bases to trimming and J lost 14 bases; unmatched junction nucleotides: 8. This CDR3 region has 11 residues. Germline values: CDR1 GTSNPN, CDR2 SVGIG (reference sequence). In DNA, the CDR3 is TGTGCCTTCGGACAGGTCCCTTCCCTCCACTTT. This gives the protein CAFGQVPSLHF.

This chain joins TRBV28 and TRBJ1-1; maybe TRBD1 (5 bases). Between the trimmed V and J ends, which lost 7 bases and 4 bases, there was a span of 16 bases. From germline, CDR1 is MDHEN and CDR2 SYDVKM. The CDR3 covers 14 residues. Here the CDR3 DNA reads TGTGCCAGCACCGGGGGGGGGACGGGCACTGAAGCTTTCTTT. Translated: CASTGGGTGTEAFF.

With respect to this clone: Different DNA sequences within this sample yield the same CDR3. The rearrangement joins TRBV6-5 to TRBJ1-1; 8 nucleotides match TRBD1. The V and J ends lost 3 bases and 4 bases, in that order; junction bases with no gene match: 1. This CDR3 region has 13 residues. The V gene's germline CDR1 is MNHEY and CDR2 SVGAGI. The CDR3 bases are TGTGCCAGCAGTTATGGACAGGGCACTGAAGCTTTCTTT. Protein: CASSYGQGTEAFF.

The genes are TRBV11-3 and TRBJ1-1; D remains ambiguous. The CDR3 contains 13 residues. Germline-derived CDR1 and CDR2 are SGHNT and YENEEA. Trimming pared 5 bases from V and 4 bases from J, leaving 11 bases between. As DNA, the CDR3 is TGTGCCAGCAGCCAAGAGGTACGCACTGAAGCTTTCTTT. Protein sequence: CASSQEVRTEAFF. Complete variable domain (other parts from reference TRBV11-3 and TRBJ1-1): EAGVVQSPRYKIIEKKQPVAFWCNPISGHNTLYWYLQNLGQGPELLIRYENEEAVDDSQLPKDRFSAERLKGVDSTLKIQPAELGDSAVYLCASSQEVRTEAFFGQGTRLTVV.

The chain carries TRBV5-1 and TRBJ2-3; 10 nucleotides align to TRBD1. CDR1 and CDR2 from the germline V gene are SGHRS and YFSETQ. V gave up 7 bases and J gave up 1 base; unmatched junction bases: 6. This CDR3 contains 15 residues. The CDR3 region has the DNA TGCGCCAGCTTGGTTGGGACAGGGGGCACAGATACGCAGTATTTT. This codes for CASLVGTGGTDTQYF.

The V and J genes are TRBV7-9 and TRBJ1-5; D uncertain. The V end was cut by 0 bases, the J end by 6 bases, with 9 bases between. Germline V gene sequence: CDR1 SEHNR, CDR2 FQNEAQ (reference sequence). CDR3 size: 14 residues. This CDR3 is CASSLAGSGQPQHF. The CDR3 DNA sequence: TGTGCCAGCAGCTTAGCCGGGTCGGGTCAGCCCCAGCATTTT.

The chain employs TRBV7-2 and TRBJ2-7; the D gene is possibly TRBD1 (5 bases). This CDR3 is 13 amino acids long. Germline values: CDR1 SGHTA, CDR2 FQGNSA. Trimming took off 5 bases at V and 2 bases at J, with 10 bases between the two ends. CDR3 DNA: TGTGCCAGCAGCCCCCAGGGAACCTACGAGCAGTACTTC. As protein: CASSPQGTYEQYF.

DNA for the CDR3: TGTGCCCGAGAGAACGGGGACACTGAAGCTTTCTTT. Translation gives CARENGDTEAFF. The V and J genes are TRBV30 and TRBJ1-1; D is undetermined. Trimming removed 8 bases from V and 3 bases from J, with 13 bases in between. Germline-derived CDR1 and CDR2 are GTSNPN and SVGIG (reference sequence). The CDR3 length is 12 residues.

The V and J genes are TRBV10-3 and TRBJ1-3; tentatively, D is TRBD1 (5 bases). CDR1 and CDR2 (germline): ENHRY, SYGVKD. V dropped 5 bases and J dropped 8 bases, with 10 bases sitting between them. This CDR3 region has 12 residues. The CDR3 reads CAISPGHDTIYF. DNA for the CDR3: TGTGCCATCAGTCCAGGGCACGACACCATATATTTT.

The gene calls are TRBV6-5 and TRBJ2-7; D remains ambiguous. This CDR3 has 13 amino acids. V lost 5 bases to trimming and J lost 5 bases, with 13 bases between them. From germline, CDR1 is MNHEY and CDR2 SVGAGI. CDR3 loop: CASSPFRQNEQYF. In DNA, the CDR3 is TGTGCCAGCAGTCCCTTCCGACAAAACGAGCAGTACTTC.

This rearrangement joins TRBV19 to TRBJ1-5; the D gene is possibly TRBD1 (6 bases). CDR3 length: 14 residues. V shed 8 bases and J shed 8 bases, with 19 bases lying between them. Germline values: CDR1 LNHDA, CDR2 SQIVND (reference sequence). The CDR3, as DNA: TGTGCCAGTCAAGGGTCAGGGGCGGGTGAGCCCCAGCATTTT. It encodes CASQGSGAGEPQHF.

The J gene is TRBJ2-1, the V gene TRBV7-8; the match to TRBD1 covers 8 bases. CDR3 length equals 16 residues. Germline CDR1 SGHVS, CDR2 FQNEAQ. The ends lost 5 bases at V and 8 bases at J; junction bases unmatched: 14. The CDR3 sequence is CASSHTGQVLRDEQFF. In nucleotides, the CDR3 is TGTGCCAGCAGCCACACGGGACAGGTTCTAAGAGATGAGCAGTTCTTC.